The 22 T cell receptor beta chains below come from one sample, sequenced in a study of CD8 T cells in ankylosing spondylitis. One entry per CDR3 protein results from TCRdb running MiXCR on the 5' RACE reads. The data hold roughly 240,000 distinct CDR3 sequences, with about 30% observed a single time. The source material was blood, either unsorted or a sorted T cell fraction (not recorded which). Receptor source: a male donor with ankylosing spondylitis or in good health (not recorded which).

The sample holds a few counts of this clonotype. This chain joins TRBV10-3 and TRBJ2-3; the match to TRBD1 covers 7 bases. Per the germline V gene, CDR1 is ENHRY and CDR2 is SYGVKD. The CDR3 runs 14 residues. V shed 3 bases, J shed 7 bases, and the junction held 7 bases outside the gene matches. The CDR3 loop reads CAISDRTGSNTQYF. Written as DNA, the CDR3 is TGTGCCATCAGTGACCGGACAGGCTCCAATACGCAGTATTTT.

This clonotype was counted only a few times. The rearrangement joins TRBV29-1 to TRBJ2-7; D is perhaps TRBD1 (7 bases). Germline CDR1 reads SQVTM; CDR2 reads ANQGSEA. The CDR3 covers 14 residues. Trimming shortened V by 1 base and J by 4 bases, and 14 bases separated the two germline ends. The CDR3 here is CSVEVARGEYEQYF. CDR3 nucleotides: TGCAGCGTTGAAGTGGCCAGGGGGGAATACGAGCAGTACTTC.

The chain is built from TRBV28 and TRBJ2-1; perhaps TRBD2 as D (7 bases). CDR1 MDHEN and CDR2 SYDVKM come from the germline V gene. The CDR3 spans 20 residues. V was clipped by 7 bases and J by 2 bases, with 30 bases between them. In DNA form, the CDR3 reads TGTGCCAGCACCGATCACTTCGGGGTTCTACGGGGGGCGGCCTACAATGAGCAGTTCTTC. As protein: CASTDHFGVLRGAAYNEQFF.

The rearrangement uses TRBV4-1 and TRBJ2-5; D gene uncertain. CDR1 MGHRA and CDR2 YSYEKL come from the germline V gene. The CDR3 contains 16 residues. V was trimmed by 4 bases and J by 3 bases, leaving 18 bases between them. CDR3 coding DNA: TGCGCCAGCAGCCTCCACTCTGAACAGAGAGAAGAGACCCAGTACTTC. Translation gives CASSLHSEQREETQYF.

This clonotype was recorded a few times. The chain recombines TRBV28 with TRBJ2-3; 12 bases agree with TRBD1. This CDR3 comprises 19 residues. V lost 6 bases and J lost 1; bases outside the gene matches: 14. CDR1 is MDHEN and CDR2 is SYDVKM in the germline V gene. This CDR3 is CASRRWTRDRGRGTDTQYF. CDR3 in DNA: TGTGCCAGCAGAAGGTGGACCCGGGACAGGGGGCGCGGCACAGATACGCAGTATTTT.

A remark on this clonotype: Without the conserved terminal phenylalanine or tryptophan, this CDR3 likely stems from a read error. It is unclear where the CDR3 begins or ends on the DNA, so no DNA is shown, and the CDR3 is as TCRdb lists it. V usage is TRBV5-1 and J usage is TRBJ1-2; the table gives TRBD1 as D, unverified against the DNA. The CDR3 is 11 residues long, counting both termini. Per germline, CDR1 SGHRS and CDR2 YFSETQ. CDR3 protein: CASSLRRGGHT.

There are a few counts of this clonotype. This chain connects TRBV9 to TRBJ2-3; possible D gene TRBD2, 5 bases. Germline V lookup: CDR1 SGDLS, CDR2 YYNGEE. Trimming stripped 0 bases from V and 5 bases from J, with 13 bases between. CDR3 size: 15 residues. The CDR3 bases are TGTGCCAGCAGCGTAGGTGCAGGAGGAATAGATACGCAGTATTTT. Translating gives CASSVGAGGIDTQYF.

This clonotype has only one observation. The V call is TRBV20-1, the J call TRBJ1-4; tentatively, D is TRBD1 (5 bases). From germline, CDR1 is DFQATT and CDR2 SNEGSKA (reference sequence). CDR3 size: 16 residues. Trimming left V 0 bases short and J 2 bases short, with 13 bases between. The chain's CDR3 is CSARDRRGVTNEKLFF. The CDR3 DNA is TGCAGTGCTAGAGATCGTAGGGGAGTCACTAATGAAAAACTGTTTTTT.

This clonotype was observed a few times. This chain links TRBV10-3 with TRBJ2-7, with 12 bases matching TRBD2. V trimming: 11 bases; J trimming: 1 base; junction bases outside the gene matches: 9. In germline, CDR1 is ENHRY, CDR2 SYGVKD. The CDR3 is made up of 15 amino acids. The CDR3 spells CASTPSGGASYEQYF. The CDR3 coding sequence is TGTGCCTCCACCCCTAGCGGGGGGGCATCCTACGAGCAGTACTTC.

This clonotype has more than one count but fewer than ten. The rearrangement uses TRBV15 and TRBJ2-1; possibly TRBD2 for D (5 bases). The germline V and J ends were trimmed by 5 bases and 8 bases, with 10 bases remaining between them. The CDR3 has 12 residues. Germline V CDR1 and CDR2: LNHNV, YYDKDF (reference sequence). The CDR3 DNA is TGTGCCACCAGCCCCGGAGGCGATGAGCAGTTCTTC. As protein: CATSPGGDEQFF.

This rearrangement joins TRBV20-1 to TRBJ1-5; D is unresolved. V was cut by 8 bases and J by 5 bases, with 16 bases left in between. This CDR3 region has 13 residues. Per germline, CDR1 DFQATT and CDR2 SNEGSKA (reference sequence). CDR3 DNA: TGCAGTTCCCTCATAGGGCCCCATCAGCCCCAGCATTTT. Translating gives CSSLIGPHQPQHF.

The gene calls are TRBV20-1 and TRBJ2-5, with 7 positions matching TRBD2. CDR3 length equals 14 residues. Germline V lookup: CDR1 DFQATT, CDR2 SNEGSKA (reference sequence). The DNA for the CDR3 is TGCAGCGCTGGACTAGAGGGCTCTAGAGAGACCCAGTACTTC. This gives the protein CSAGLEGSRETQYF.

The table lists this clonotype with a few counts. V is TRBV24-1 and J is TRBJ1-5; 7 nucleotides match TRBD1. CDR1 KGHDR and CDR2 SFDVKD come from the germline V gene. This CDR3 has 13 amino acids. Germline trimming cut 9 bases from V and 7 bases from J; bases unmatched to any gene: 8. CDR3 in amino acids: CATEDRPGQPQHF. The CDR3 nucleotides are TGTGCCACCGAGGACAGGCCTGGACAGCCCCAGCATTTT.

CDR3 protein: CASSRGPSGGGSYNEQFF. The CDR3 region has the DNA TGCGCCAGCAGCCGAGGCCCTAGCGGGGGGGGGTCCTACAATGAGCAGTTCTTC. The chain joins TRBV4-1 to TRBJ2-1; TRBD2 matches at 12 bases. The CDR3 loop spans 18 amino acids. Germline CDR1 and CDR2: MGHRA and YSYEKL. The J segment lost 1 base and the V segment lost 4 bases, leaving 8 bases of the junction unmatched.

For the CDR3, the DNA is TGCGCCAGCAGCCAAGTAGGACGGAGGACACGGGGCACAGATACGCAGTATTTT. It encodes CASSQVGRRTRGTDTQYF. V gene TRBV4-1 combines with J gene TRBJ2-3; either TRBD1 or TRBD2 may fit D (5 bases each). This CDR3 comprises 18 residues. With 1 base removed from V and 1 base from J, the gap between germline ends came to 18 bases. Germline values: CDR1 MGHRA, CDR2 YSYEKL.

The CDR3 nucleotides read TGCGCCAGCAGCTTGGAAAGGGACACGACTGAAGCTTTCTTT. This encodes CASSLERDTTEAFF. The rearrangement joins TRBV5-1 to TRBJ1-1; possibly TRBD1 for D (6 bases). Germline V gene lookup returns CDR1 SGHRS and CDR2 YFSETQ. V was trimmed by 0 bases and J by 5 bases, leaving 11 bases between them. The CDR3 extends over 14 amino acids.

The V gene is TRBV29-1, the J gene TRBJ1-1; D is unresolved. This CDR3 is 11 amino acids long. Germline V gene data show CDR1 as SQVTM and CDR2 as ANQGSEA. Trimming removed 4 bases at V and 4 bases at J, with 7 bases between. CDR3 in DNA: TGCAGCGTTGTAGTTCGCACTGAAGCTTTCTTT. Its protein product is CSVVVRTEAFF.

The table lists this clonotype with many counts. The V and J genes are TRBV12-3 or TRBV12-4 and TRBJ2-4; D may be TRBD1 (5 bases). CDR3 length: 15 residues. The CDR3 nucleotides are TGTGCATCCAGCAGGGCATCCTTGGCCAAAAACATTCAGTACTTC. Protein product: CASSRASLAKNIQYF.

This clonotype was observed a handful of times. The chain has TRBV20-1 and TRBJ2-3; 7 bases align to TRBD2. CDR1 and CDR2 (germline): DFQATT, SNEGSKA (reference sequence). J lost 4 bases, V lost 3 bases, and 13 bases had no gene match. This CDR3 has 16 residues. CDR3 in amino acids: CSARGERGGTADTQYF. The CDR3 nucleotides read TGCAGTGCTAGGGGGGAGCGGGGAGGGACCGCAGATACGCAGTATTTT.

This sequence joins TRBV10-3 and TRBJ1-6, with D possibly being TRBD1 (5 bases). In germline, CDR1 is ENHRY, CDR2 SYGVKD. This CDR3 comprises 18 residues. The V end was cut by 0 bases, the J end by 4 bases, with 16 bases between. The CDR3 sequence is CAISESGVGEPYNSPLHF. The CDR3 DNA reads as TGTGCCATCAGTGAGTCGGGGGTCGGGGAACCGTATAATTCACCCCTCCACTTT.

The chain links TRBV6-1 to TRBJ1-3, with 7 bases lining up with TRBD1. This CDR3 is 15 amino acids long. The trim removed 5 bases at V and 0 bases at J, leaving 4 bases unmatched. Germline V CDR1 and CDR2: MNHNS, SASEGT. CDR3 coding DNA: TGTGCCAGCAGTCGGAACAGGGGCTCTGGAAACACCATATATTTT. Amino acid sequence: CASSRNRGSGNTIYF.

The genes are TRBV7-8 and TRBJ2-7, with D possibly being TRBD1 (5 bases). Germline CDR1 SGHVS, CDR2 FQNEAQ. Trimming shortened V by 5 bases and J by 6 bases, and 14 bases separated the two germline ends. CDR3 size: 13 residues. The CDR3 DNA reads TGTGCCAGCAGCCAAGCTACAGGATTCGAGCAGTACTTC. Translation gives CASSQATGFEQYF.